This T cell receptor beta chain was recovered during a study of blood T cell repertoires in COVID-19. Trimming removed 6 bases from V and 7 bases from J; junction bases left unmatched: 8. Germline CDR1 MNHEY, CDR2 SVGEGT. The CDR3 length is 14 residues. Data came from immunoSEQ multiplex PCR; TCRdb stores just in-frame clones and leaves some out. The sample has around 250,000 clones, 85% seen once; the top ten hold 5.1%. This rearrangement joins TRBV6-2 or TRBV6-3 to TRBJ1-5; 8 bases line up with TRBD1. The TCR sequence derives from a man aged 50 to 60 with active or convalescent COVID-19. Material: peripheral blood. CDR3 sequence (DNA): TGTGCCAGCAGCACCGACAGGGGTCGGCAGCCCCAGCATTTT. Its protein is CASSTDRGRQPQHF.